This record concerns one T cell receptor beta chain sequence. Data came from immunoSEQ multiplex PCR; TCRdb stores just in-frame clones and leaves some out. The table lists under 50,000 clones, just over 90% of them singletons. This entry belongs to a study of regulatory dendritic cells for organ transplantation. The germline CDR1 and CDR2 sequences are SGHDT and YYEEEE. Between the trimmed V and J ends, which lost 3 bases and 4 bases, there was a span of 8 bases. The CDR3 extends over 13 amino acids. The sequencing sample was made of naive CD8+ T cells from blood. Subset indicated: CD45RA+ naive T cells. The chain has TRBV5-6 and TRBJ1-5; no reliable D call. This sequence was found in a human donor in good health. CDR3 sequence (DNA): TGTGCCAGCAGCTCGGGGTGGAATCAGCCCCAGCATTTT. It codes for CASSSGWNQPQHF. The complete variable domain, with remaining parts taken from reference TRBV5-6 and TRBJ1-5, reads DAGVTQSPTHLIKTRGQQVTLRCSPKSGHDTVSWYQQALGQGPQFIFQYYEEEERQRGNFPDRFSGHQFPNYSSELNVNALLLGDSALYLCASSSGWNQPQHFGDGTRLSIL.